This T cell receptor beta chain derives from a study of T cells after yellow fever vaccination. Study-wide findings and caveats: It was a small share of clonotypes that appeared in both CD4 and CD8 compartments.

The 5'RACE template-switching step produced TCR cDNA and added a universal primer site and UMIs. MiXCR, run by TCRdb on the 5' RACE reads, gives a single entry per CDR3 protein. The sample consists of fewer than 450,000 distinct CDR3 sequences, 3.5% to 4.5% of them appearing once. There are a few counts of this clonotype. Its specificity is not known. This material consisted of PBMCs, taken 5 days after the yellow fever booster vaccination. This sequence originates from a man between 18 and 29 years old who received the YFV17D yellow fever vaccine.

CDR3 residues: CASSLGGRPNTGELFF. The CDR3 bases are TGTGCCAGCAGTTTAGGGGGACGGCCGAACACCGGGGAGCTGTTTTTT. The rearrangement joins TRBV27 to TRBJ2-2; D tentatively reads TRBD1 or TRBD2 (5 bases each). The germline gives CDR1 MNHEY, CDR2 SMNVEV (reference sequence). This CDR3 contains 16 residues. The germline V and J ends were trimmed by 2 bases and 0 bases, with 10 bases remaining between them.